The clone carrying this TCR beta chain was seen only once. As yet, its antigen is unknown. V shed 7 bases, J shed 9 bases, and the junction held 5 bases outside the gene matches. The CDR3 covers 12 residues. The V gene's germline CDR1 is SGHRS and CDR2 YFSETQ. PCR amplification relied on 60 Vbeta primers (plus 13 Jbeta primers). The method was immunoSEQ multiplex PCR; TCRdb's version includes in-frame clones alone and lacks a portion of them. In the table there are about 180,000 clones, over 80% of which are singletons. This sample was taken from a study of cytomegalovirus exposure and HLA in healthy donors. Study-level findings and limits: The authors later found most CMV-associated TCR beta chains appeared HLA-restricted. V segments that were indistinguishable, TRBV6-2 and TRBV6-3 among them, were omitted from analysis.

V is TRBV5-1 and J is TRBJ2-1; 9 bases align to TRBD1. Material for sequencing was PBMCs. This receptor was taken from a girl between 5 and 17 years old in good health and CMV-seropositive. The CDR3 spells CASGEQGAEQFF. The CDR3 DNA is TGCGCCAGCGGAGAACAGGGGGCTGAGCAGTTCTTC.